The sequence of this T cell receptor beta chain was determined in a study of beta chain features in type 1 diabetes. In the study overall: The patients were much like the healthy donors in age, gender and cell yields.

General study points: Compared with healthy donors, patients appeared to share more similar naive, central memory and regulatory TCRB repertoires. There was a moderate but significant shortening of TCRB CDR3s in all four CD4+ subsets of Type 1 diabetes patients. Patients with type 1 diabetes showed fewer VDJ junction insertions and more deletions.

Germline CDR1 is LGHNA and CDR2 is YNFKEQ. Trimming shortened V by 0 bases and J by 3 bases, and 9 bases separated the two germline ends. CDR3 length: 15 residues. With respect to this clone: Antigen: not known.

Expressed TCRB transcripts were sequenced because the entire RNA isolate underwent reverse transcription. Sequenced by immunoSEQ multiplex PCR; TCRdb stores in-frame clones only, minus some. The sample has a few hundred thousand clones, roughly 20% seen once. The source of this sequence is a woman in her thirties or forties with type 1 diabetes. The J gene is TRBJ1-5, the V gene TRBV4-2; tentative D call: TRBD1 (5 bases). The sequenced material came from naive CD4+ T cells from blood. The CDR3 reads CASSQDDRYNQPQHF. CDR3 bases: TGTGCCAGCAGCCAAGATGACAGATACAATCAGCCCCAGCATTTT.